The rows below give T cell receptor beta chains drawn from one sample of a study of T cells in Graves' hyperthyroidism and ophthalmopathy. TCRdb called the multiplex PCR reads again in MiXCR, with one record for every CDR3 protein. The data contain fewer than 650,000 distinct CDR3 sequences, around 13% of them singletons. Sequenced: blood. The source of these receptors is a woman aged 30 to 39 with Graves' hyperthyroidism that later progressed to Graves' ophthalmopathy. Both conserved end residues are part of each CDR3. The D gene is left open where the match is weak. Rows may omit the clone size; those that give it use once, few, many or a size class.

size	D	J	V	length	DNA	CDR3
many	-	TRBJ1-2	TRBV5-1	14	TGCGCCAGCAGCGACGCCCAGGGAACCTATGGCTACACCTTC	CASSDAQGTYGYTF
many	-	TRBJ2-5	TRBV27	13	TGTGCCAGCAGTTGGGAAGGGCGAGAGACCCAGTACTTC	CASSWEGRETQYF
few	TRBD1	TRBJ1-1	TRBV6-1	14	TGTGCCAGCAGTAGGAGCCAGGGGGCCACTGAAGCTTTCTTT	CASSRSQGATEAFF
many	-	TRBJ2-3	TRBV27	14	TGTGCCAGCAGCCTCCAATATAGCACAGATACGCAGTATTTT	CASSLQYSTDTQYF
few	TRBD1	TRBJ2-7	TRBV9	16	TGTGCCAGCAGCCCCTCACCGGGACAGAGCTCCTACGAGCAGTACTTC	CASSPSPGQSSYEQYF
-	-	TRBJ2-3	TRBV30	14	TGTGCCTGGAGTGGCGGCGGTAGCACAGATACGCAGTATTTT	CAWSGGGSTDTQYF
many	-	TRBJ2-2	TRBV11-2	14	TGTGCCAGCAGCTTCGGGGGAGGCCCACGGGAGCTGTTTTTT	CASSFGGGPRELFF
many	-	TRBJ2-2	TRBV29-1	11	TGCAGCGGAGGGGGTGCCGGGGAGCTGTTTTTT	CSGGGAGELFF
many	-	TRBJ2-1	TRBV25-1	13	TGTGCCAGCAGTGCGGGGCAATACAATGAGCAGTTCTTC	CASSAGQYNEQFF
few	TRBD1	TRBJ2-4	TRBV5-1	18	TGCGCCAGCAGCCTTGCCCTTGACAGGGGGCTGGCCAAAAACATTCAGTACTTC	CASSLALDRGLAKNIQYF
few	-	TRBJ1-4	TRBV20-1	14	TGCAGTGCTAGACGGGGCAGTCTTAATGAAAAACTGTTTTTT	CSARRGSLNEKLFF
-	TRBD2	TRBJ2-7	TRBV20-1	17	TGCAGTGCTAGAGATTTTGTCACTAGCGGGAGGGCCTACGAGCAGTACTTC	CSARDFVTSGRAYEQYF
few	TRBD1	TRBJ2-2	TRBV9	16	TGTGCCAGCAGCCCCCGTGGGACAGGGGACACCGGGGAGCTGTTTTTT	CASSPRGTGDTGELFF
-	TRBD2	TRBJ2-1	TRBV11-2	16	TGTGCCAGCAGCTTAACGGGACTAGACTCCTACAATGAGCAGTTCTTC	CASSLTGLDSYNEQFF
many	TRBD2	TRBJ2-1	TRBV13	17	TGTGCCAGCAGCTTGATTAGCGGGAGTGACTCCTACAATGAGCAGTTCTTC	CASSLISGSDSYNEQFF
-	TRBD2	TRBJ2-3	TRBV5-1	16	TGCGCCAGCAGCCGGGGGGGCGGGGGTCTGACAGATACGCAGTATTTT	CASSRGGGGLTDTQYF
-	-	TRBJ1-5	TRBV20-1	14	TGCAGTGCTAGAGAGGCGGGGAGGGATCAGCCCCAGCATTTT	CSAREAGRDQPQHF
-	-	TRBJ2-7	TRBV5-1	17	TGCGCCAGCAGCTTGGTCCGATATCTTCTTGCGAACTACGAGCAGTACTTC	CASSLVRYLLANYEQYF
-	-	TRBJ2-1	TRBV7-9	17	TGTGCCAGCAGCTCCCTGACTTCCCGTGTCCCCTACAATGAGCAGTTCTTC	CASSSLTSRVPYNEQFF
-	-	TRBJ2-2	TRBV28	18	TGTGCCAGCAGTTTGTTGTACTCGGGGAACGAGAACACCGGGGAGCTGTTTTTT	CASSLLYSGNENTGELFF
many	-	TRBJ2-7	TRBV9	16	TGTGCCAGCAGCGCCGCGGGCGGCGCGGGCCCCTACGAGCAGTACTTC	CASSAAGGAGPYEQYF
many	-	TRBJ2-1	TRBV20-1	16	TGCAGTGCTAGAGCCAGTTCCGACTACGCCTACAATGAGCAGTTCTTC	CSARASSDYAYNEQFF
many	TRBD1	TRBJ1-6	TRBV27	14	TGTGCCAGCAGTGCAGGGACAGGCCGGTCACCCCTCCACTTT	CASSAGTGRSPLHF
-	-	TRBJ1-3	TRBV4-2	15	TGTGCCAGCAGCCAAGCCGACAGCTCTGGAAACACCATATATTTT	CASSQADSSGNTIYF